What follows are 2 T cell receptor beta chains derived from one specimen sequenced in a study of blood T cell repertoires in COVID-19. Only in-frame clones appear in the TCRdb table, and some are missing; sequencing was by immunoSEQ multiplex PCR. The sample includes hundreds of thousands of clones, about 89% of them seen just once. Input material: peripheral blood. All receptors come from a woman in her fifties or sixties who had recovered from COVID-19.

The chain joins TRBV27 to TRBJ1-4, with TRBD1 as a possible D gene (5 bases). Germline CDR1 MNHEY, CDR2 SMNVEV (reference sequence). V was clipped by 4 bases and J by 4 bases, with 13 bases between them. The CDR3 is 15 residues long. DNA for the CDR3: TGTGCCAGCAGTTGGGTGGCAGGGATTAATGAAAAACTGTTTTTT. Protein: CASSWVAGINEKLFF. The entire variable domain, with the rest obtained from reference TRBV27 and TRBJ1-4, is as follows: EAQVTQNPRYLITVTGKKLTVTCSQNMNHEYMSWYRQDPGLGLRQIYYSMNVEVTDKGDVPEGYKVSRKEKRNFPLILESPSPNQTSLYFCASSWVAGINEKLFFGSGTQLSVL.

The rearrangement links TRBV7-2 to TRBJ2-3; 11 bases agree with TRBD2. The CDR3 runs 16 residues. Germline V gene data show CDR1 as SGHTA and CDR2 as FQGNSA. With V trimmed by 4 bases and J by 5 bases, 8 bases remained unmatched. CDR3 residues: CASSSSLAGGIDTQYF. CDR3 nucleotides: TGTGCCAGCAGCTCATCTCTAGCGGGGGGTATAGATACGCAGTATTTT. Combining the CDR3 with reference TRBV7-2 and TRBJ2-3 gives the whole variable domain GAGVSQSPSNKVTEKGKDVELRCDPISGHTALYWYRQSLGQGLEFLIYFQGNSAPDKSGLPSDRFSAERTGGSVSTLTIQRTQQEDSAVYLCASSSSLAGGIDTQYFGPGTRLTVL.